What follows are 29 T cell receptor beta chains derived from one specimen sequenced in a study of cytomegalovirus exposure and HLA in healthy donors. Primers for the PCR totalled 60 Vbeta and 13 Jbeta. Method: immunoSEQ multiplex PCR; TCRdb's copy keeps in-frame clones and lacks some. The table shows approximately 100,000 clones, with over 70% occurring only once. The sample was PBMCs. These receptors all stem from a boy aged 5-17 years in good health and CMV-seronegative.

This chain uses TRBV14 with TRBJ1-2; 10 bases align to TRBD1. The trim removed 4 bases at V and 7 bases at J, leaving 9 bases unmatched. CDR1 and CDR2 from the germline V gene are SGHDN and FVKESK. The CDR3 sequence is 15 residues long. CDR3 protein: CASSLKRTGGCGYTF. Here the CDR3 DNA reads TGTGCCAGCAGCCTTAAAAGGACAGGGGGATGTGGCTACACCTTC. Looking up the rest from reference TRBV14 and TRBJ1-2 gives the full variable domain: EAGVTQFPSHSVIEKGQTVTLRCDPISGHDNLYWYRRVMGKEIKFLLHFVKESKQDESGMPNNRFLAERTGGTYSTLKVQPAELEDSGVYFCASSLKRTGGCGYTFGSGTRLTVV.

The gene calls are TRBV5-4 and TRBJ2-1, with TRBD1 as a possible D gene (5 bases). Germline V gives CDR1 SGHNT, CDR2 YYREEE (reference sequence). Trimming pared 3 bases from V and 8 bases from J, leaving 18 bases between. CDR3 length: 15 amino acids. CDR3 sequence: CASSSPDIYGDEQFF. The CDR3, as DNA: TGTGCCAGCAGCTCCCCGGACATCTATGGGGATGAGCAGTTCTTC.

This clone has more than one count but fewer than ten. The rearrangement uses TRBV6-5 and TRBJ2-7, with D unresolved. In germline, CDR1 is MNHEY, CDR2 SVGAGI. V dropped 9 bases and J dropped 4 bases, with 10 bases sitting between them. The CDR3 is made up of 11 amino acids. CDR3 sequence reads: CASSRRYEQYF. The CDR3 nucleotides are TGTGCCAGTAGCCGACGGTACGAGCAGTACTTC.

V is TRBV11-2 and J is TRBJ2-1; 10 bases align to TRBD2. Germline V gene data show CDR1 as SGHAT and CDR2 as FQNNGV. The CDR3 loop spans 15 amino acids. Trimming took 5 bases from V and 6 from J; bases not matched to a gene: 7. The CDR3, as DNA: TGTGCCAGCAGCCTTAGCGGGGGGCTCCCCAATGAGCAGTTCTTC. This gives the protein CASSLSGGLPNEQFF.

The CDR3 sequence is CASGRGGSVNYGYTF. DNA for the CDR3: TGTGCCAGCGGCAGAGGGGGTTCGGTTAACTATGGCTACACCTTC. This chain connects TRBV6-5 to TRBJ1-2; maybe TRBD1 (6 bases). CDR1 and CDR2 from the germline V gene are MNHEY and SVGAGI. V was pared by 8 bases and J by 1 base, with 17 bases between. The CDR3 is 15 residues long.

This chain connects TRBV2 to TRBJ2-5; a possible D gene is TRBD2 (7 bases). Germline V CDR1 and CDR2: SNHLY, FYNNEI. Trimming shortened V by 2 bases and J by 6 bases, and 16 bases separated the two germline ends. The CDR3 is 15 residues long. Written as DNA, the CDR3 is TGTGCCAGCAGTGAACGAGAAGGGGGGGCAAAGACCCAGTACTTC. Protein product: CASSEREGGAKTQYF.

The CDR3 DNA is TGTGCCAGCAGCTTGCGGGATCCTACCACAGATACGCAGTATTTT. Amino acid sequence: CASSLRDPTTDTQYF. This chain uses TRBV7-2 with TRBJ2-3, with a possible D match to TRBD2 (6 bases). The germline V gene encodes CDR1 SGHTA and CDR2 FQGNSA. This CDR3 region has 15 residues. Trimming pared 3 bases from V and 2 bases from J, leaving 12 bases between.

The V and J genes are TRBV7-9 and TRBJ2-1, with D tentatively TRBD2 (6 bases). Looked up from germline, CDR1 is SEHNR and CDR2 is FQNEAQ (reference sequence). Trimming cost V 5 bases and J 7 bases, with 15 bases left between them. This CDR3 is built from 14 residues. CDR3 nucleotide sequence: TGTGCCAGCAGCCAGGCGCGGGGCGATAATGAGCAGTTCTTC. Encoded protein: CASSQARGDNEQFF.

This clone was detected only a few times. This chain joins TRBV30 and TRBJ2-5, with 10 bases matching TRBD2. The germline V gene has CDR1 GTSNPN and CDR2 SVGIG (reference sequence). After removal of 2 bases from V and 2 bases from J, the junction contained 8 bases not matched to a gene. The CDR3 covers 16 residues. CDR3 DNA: TGTGCCTGGAGTATACCGCTAGCGGGGGCACAAGAGACCCAGTACTTC. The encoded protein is CAWSIPLAGAQETQYF.

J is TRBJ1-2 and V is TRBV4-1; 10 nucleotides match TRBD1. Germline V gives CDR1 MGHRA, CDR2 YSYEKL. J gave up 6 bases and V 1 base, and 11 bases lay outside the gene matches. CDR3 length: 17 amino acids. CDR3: CASSQVDPRTGGHGYTF. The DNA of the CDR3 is TGCGCCAGCAGCCAAGTGGACCCTCGGACAGGGGGTCATGGCTACACCTTC.

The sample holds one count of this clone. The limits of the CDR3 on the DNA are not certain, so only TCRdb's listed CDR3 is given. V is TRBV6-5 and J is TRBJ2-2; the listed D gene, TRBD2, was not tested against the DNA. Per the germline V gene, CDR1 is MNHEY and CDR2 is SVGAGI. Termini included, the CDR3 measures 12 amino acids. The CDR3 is CASSFGAGELFF.

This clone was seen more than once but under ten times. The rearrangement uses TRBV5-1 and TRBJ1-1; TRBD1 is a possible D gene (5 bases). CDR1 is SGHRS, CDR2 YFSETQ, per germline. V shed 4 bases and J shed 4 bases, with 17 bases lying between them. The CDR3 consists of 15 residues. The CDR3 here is CASSQLSKGATEAFF. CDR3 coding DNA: TGCGCCAGCAGCCAGCTTTCAAAAGGGGCCACTGAAGCTTTCTTT.

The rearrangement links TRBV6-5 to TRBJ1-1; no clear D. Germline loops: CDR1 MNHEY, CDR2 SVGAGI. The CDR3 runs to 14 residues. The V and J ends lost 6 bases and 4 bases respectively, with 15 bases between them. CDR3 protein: CASRPGGSSTEAFF. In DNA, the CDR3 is TGTGCCAGCAGACCCGGCGGGTCGAGCACTGAAGCTTTCTTT.

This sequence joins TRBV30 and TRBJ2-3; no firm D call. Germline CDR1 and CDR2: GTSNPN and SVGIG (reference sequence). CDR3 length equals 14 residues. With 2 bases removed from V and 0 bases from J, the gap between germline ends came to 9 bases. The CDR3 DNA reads TGTGCCTGGAGTTGGGCAACTAGCACAGATACGCAGTATTTT. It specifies CAWSWATSTDTQYF.

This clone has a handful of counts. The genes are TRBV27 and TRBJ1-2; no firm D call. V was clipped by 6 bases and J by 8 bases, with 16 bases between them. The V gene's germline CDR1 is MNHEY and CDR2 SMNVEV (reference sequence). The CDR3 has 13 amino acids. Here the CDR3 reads CASSSDPPGGYTF. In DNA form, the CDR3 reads TGTGCCAGCAGCTCGGACCCTCCGGGGGGCTACACCTTC.

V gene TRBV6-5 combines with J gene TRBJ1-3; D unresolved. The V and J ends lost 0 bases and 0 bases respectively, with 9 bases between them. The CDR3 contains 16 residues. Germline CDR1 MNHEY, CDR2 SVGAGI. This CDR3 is CASSYSRLLSGNTIYF. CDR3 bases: TGTGCCAGCAGTTACTCTCGGTTACTCTCTGGAAACACCATATATTTT.

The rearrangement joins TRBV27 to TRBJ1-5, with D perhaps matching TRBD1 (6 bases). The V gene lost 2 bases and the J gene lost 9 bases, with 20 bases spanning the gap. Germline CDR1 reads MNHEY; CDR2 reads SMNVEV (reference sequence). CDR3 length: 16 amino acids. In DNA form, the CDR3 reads TGTGCCAGCAGTTTAATCCCCGGTGGCAGGGGAACGCCCCAGCATTTT. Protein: CASSLIPGGRGTPQHF.

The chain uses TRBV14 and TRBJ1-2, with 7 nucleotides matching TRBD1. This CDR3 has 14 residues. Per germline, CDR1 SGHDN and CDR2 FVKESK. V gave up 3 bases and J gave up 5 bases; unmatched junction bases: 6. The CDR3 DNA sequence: TGTGCCAGCAGCCACGGGACAGTCCTTTATGGCTACACCTTC. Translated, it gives CASSHGTVLYGYTF.

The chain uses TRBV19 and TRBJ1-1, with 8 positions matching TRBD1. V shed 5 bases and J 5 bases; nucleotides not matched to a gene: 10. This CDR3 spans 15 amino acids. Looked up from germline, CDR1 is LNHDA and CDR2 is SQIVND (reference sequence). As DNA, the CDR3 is TGTGCCAGTAGTCCGCGGACAGGGAGGATAACTGAAGCTTTCTTT. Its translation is CASSPRTGRITEAFF.

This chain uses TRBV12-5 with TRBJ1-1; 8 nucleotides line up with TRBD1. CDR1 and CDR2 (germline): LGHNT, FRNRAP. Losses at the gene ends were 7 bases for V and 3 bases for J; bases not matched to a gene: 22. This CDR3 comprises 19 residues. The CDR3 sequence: CASALLVDRVGLVYTEAFF. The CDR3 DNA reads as TGTGCTAGTGCCTTACTCGTGGACAGGGTTGGATTGGTGTACACTGAAGCTTTCTTT.

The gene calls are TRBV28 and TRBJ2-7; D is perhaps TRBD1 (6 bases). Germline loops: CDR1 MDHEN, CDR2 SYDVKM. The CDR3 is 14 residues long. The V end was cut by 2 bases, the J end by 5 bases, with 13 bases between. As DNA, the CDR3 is TGTGCCAGCAGTTTAGGGACAATGGGGCACGAGCAGTACTTC. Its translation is CASSLGTMGHEQYF. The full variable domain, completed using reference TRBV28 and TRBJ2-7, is DVKVTQSSRYLVKRTGEKVFLECVQDMDHENMFWYRQDPGLGLRLIYFSYDVKMKEKGDIPEGYSVSREKKERFSLILESASTNQTSMYLCASSLGTMGHEQYFGPGTRLTVT.

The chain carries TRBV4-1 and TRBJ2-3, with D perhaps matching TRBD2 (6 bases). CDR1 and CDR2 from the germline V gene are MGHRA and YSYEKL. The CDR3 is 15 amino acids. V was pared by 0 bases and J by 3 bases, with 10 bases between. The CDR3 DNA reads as TGCGCCAGCAGCCAAGAATCAGGGAGGACAGATACGCAGTATTTT. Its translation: CASSQESGRTDTQYF.

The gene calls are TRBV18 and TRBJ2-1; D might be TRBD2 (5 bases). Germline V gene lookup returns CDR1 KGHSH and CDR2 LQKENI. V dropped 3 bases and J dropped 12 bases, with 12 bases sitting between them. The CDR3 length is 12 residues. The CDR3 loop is CASSPTDAGQFF. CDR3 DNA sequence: TGTGCCAGCTCACCGACGGATGCGGGGCAGTTCTTC. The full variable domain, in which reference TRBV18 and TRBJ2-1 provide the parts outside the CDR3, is NAGVMQNPRHLVRRRGQEARLRCSPMKGHSHVYWYRQLPEEGLKFMVYLQKENIIDESGMPKERFSAEFPKEGPSILRIQQVVRGDSAAYFCASSPTDAGQFFGPGTRLTVL.

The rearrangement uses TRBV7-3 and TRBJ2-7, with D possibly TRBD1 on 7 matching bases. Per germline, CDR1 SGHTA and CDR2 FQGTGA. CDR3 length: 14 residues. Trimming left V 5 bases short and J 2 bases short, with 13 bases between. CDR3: CASSAAGGTYEQYF. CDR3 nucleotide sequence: TGTGCCAGCAGCGCCGCAGGGGGGACCTACGAGCAGTACTTC.

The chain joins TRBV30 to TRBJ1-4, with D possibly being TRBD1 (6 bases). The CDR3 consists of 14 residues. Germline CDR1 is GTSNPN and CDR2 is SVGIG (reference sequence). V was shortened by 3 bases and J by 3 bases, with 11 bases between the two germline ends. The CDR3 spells CAWSAQGPNEKLFF. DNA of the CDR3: TGTGCCTGGAGCGCACAGGGACCTAATGAAAAACTGTTTTTT.

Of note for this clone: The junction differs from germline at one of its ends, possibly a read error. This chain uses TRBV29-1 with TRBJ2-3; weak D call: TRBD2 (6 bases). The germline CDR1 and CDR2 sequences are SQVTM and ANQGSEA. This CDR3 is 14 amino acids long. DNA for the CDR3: TGCAGCGTAGAAGGGCCGGGGGTTACAGATACGCAGTATTTT. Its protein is CSVEGPGVTDTQYF.

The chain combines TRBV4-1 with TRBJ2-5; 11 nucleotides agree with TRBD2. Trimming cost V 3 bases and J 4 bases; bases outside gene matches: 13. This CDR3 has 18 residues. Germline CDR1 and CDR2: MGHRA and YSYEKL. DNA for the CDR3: TGCGCCAGCAGCCAGGGACTTACTAGCGGGGGTTTAGGAGAGACCCAGTACTTC. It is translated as CASSQGLTSGGLGETQYF.

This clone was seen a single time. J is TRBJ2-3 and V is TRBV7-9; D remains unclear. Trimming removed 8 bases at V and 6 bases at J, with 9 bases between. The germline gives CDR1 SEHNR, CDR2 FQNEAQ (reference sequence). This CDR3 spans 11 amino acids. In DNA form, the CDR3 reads TGTGCCAGCGAAACATTTGATACGCAGTATTTT. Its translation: CASETFDTQYF.

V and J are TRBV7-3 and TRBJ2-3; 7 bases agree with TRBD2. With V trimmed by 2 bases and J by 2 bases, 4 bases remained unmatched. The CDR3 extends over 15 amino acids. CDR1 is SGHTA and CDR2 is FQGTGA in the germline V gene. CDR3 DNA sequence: TGTGCCAGCAGCTTAGTTCGGGGGGACACAGATACGCAGTATTTT. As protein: CASSLVRGDTDTQYF.